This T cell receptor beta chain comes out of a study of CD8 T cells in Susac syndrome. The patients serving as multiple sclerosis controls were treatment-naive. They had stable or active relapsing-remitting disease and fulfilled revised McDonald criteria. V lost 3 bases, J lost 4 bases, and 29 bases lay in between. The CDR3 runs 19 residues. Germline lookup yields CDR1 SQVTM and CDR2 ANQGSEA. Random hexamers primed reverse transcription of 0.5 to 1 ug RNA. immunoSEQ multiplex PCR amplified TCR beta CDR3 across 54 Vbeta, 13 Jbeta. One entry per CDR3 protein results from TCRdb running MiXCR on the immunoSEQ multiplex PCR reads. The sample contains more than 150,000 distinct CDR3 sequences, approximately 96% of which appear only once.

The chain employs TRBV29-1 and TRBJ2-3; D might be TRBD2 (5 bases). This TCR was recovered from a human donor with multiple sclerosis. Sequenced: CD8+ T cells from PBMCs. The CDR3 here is CSVELHFTVGPWRADTQYF. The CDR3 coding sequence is TGCAGCGTTGAGTTGCATTTTACAGTAGGGCCTTGGCGGGCAGATACGCAGTATTTT.